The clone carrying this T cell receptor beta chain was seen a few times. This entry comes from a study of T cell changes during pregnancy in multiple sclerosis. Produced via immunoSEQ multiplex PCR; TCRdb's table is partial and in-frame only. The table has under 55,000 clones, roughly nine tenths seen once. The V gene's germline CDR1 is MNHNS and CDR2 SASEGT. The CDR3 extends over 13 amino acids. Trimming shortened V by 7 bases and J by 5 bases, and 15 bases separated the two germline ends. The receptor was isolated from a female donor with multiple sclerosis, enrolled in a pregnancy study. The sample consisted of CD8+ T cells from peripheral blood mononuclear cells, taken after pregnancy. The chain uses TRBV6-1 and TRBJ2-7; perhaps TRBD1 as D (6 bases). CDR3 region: CASTSSDSHEQYF. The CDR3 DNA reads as TGTGCCAGCACCTCGTCGGACAGCCACGAGCAGTACTTC.